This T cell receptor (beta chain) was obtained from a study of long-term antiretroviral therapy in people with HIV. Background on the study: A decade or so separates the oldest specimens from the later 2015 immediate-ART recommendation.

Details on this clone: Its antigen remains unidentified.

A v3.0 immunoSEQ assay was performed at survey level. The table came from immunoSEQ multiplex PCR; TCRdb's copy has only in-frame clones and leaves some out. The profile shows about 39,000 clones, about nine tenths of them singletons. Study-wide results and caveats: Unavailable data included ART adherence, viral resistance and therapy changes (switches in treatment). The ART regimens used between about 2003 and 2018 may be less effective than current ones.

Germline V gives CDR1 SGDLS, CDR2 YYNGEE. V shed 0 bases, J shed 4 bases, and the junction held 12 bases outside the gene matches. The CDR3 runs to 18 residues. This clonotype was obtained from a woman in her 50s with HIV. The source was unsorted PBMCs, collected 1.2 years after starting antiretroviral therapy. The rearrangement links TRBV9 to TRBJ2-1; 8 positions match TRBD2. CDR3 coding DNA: TGTGCCAGCAGCGTAGTAATGTCGGCGGGGGGTCCTTACAATGAGCAGTTCTTC. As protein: CASSVVMSAGGPYNEQFF.